The 14 T cell receptor beta chains below were found in one sample sequenced in a study of OX40 agonist ivuxolimab in advanced cancers. Sequencing used immunoSEQ multiplex PCR; TCRdb keeps in-frame clones, though not all of them. The table lists 40,000 to 60,000 clones, over 75% of them singletons. The material was CD4+ or CD8+ T cells sorted from blood, obtained in a trial of the OX40 agonist ivuxolimab. Receptors originate from an adult with an advanced solid tumor such as melanoma, head and neck, liver or kidney cancer.

This clone has just one count. The rearrangement links TRBV5-1 to TRBJ2-2; D is unresolved. The V and J ends lost 4 bases and 4 bases respectively, with 5 bases between them. Germline V gene lookup returns CDR1 SGHRS and CDR2 YFSETQ. The CDR3 length is 12 residues. DNA of the CDR3: TGCGCCAGCAGCCCCTCCACCGGGGAGCTGTTTTTT. Its protein is CASSPSTGELFF.

The chain joins TRBV14 to TRBJ2-7; the D is unclear. Germline CDR1 reads SGHDN; CDR2 reads FVKESK. V was pared by 1 base and J by 0 bases, with 13 bases between. The CDR3 consists of 16 residues. For the CDR3, the DNA is TGTGCCAGCAGCCAAGTGCCGGACGCGAGCTCCTACGAGCAGTACTTC. It encodes CASSQVPDASSYEQYF.

This clone was picked up one time. The J gene is TRBJ1-2, the V gene TRBV5-1, with 7 bases aligning to TRBD1. The CDR3 extends over 14 amino acids. CDR1 is SGHRS, CDR2 YFSETQ, per germline. V trimming: 2 bases; J trimming: 6 bases; junction bases outside the gene matches: 7. The CDR3 is CASSFFQGEHGYTF. In nucleotides, the CDR3 is TGCGCCAGCAGCTTTTTCCAGGGGGAGCATGGCTACACCTTC.

The chain uses TRBV6-6 and TRBJ2-2, with TRBD2 matching 11 bases. V lost 3 bases and J lost 6; bases outside the gene matches: 3. The CDR3 contains 15 residues. Germline CDR1 and CDR2: MNHNY and SVGAGI (reference sequence). The CDR3 DNA follows: TGTGCCAGCAGTTATCTAGCGGGGGGCGCCGGGGAGCTGTTTTTT. It encodes CASSYLAGGAGELFF.

This clone was seen a few times. J is TRBJ2-1 and V is TRBV29-1; perhaps TRBD1 as D (6 bases). The germline CDR1 and CDR2 sequences are SQVTM and ANQGSEA. The CDR3 is made up of 13 amino acids. Trimming took 7 bases from V and 2 from J, leaving 12 bases between them. The CDR3: CSAGTRTYNEQFF. The CDR3 region has the DNA TGCAGCGCCGGGACAAGGACCTACAATGAGCAGTTCTTC.

The chain has TRBV6-5 and TRBJ1-1; TRBD1 agrees at 7 bases. In germline, CDR1 is MNHEY, CDR2 SVGAGI. Trimming took 6 bases from V and 5 from J; bases not matched to a gene: 9. The CDR3 length is 14 residues. In DNA, the CDR3 is TGTGCCAGCAGAAATACAGGGGCAAGAACTGAAGCTTTCTTT. This translates into CASRNTGARTEAFF.

This sequence joins TRBV5-5 and TRBJ2-3; D not resolved. There are 14 residues in the CDR3. Between the trimmed V and J ends, which lost 1 base and 1 base, there was a span of 7 bases. Per germline, CDR1 SGHKS and CDR2 YYEKEE (reference sequence). The CDR3 DNA reads as TGTGCCAGCAGCTTGAGGAGCGGCACAGATACGCAGTATTTT. This gives the protein CASSLRSGTDTQYF.

The chain employs TRBV18 and TRBJ1-4, with 7 bases that match TRBD1. Trimming took 5 bases from V and 0 from J; bases not matched to a gene: 3. In germline, CDR1 is KGHSH, CDR2 LQKENI. The length of the CDR3 is 15 residues. The CDR3 here is CASSSGQTTNEKLFF. The CDR3 bases are TGTGCCAGCTCATCGGGACAGACAACTAATGAAAAACTGTTTTTT.

V usage is TRBV7-2 and J usage is TRBJ2-5; D not resolved. The CDR3 is 14 residues long. Trimming cost V 5 bases and J 5 bases, with 15 bases left between them. CDR1 and CDR2 from the germline V gene are SGHTA and FQGNSA. The CDR3: CASSRGPQRETQYF. CDR3 bases: TGTGCCAGCAGCAGAGGACCCCAGAGGGAGACCCAGTACTTC.

This clone was found a few times. Written as DNA, the CDR3 is TGTGCCAGTAGTACTAATCAACATACTGAAGCTTTCTTT. The encoded protein is CASSTNQHTEAFF. V gene TRBV19 combines with J gene TRBJ1-1; D remains ambiguous. The V and J ends lost 4 bases and 5 bases respectively, with 11 bases between them. The CDR3 length is 13 residues. CDR1 is LNHDA and CDR2 is SQIVND in the germline V gene (reference sequence).

This clone was seen at least ten times. The V gene is TRBV18, the J gene TRBJ1-4; 11 bases map to TRBD1. Germline lookup yields CDR1 KGHSH and CDR2 LQKENI. The J segment lost 8 bases and the V segment lost 1 base, leaving 15 bases of the junction unmatched. The CDR3 totals 19 residues. CDR3 amino acids: CASSPRTGGPLGRGEKLFF. In nucleotides, the CDR3 is TGTGCCAGCTCACCACGGACAGGGGGCCCACTGGGTCGAGGAGAAAAACTGTTTTTT.

The genes are TRBV11-2 and TRBJ2-1, with 15 positions matching TRBD2. V dropped 5 bases and J dropped 8; count of bases not matched to a gene: 10. Germline lookup yields CDR1 SGHAT and CDR2 FQNNGV. There are 17 residues in the CDR3. This chain's CDR3 is CASSLFGLAGGEDEQFF. The CDR3 nucleotides read TGTGCCAGCAGCCTTTTCGGACTAGCGGGAGGGGAGGATGAGCAGTTCTTC.

The chain combines TRBV4-2 with TRBJ2-7; D perhaps matches TRBD1 (5 bases). CDR3 length: 15 residues. CDR1 and CDR2 (germline): LGHNA, YNFKEQ. Trimming cost V 4 bases and J 9 bases, with 22 bases left between them. The CDR3 nucleotides are TGTGCCAGCAGCCCGAACGCAGGGTCTGAGGTACGGCAGTACTTC. Its translation: CASSPNAGSEVRQYF.

This clone was counted only a few times. The chain couples TRBV5-1 to TRBJ1-1; D gene unclear. CDR1 SGHRS and CDR2 YFSETQ come from the germline V gene. The CDR3 is 16 residues long. Trimming took off 4 bases at V and 1 base at J, with 17 bases between the two ends. CDR3 sequence reads: CASSLTQPGKNTEAFF. CDR3 nucleotides: TGCGCCAGCAGCCTGACTCAGCCCGGCAAGAACACTGAAGCTTTCTTT.